These 22 T cell receptor beta chains were all obtained from the same sample, sequenced in a study of OX40 agonist ivuxolimab in advanced cancers. Only in-frame clones appear in the TCRdb table, and some are missing; sequencing was by immunoSEQ multiplex PCR. This sample has tens of thousands of clones, with about 94% found just once. Sequenced here: CD4+ or CD8+ T cells sorted from blood, sampled in a trial of the OX40 agonist ivuxolimab. The receptor source for this set is an adult with an advanced solid tumor such as melanoma, head and neck, liver or kidney cancer.

The rearrangement uses TRBV2 and TRBJ2-7; D is perhaps TRBD2 (6 bases). CDR1 is SNHLY, CDR2 FYNNEI, per germline. CDR3 length equals 14 residues. Trimming took off 6 bases at V and 6 bases at J, with 18 bases between the two ends. CDR3 coding DNA: TGTGCCAGCAGGTCTACGGCGGGGTGGATCGAGCAGTACTTC. It codes for CASRSTAGWIEQYF.

The chain links TRBV19 to TRBJ2-7; 12 positions match TRBD2. V shed 7 bases, J shed 5 bases, and the junction held 9 bases outside the gene matches. The CDR3 spans 15 residues. Germline CDR1 and CDR2: LNHDA and SQIVND (reference sequence). CDR3: CASKETSGSGNEQYF. As DNA, the CDR3 is TGTGCCAGTAAAGAGACTAGCGGGAGCGGAAACGAGCAGTACTTC. The full variable domain, its missing parts supplied by reference TRBV19 and TRBJ2-7, is DGGITQSPKYLFRKEGQNVTLSCEQNLNHDAMYWYRQDPGQGLRLIYYSQIVNDFQKGDIAEGYSVSREKKESFPLTVTSAQKNPTAFYLCASKETSGSGNEQYFGPGTRLTVT.

Notes on this clone: This sample also contains other DNA sequences that code for the same CDR3. This chain joins TRBV7-9 and TRBJ2-5; a weak D match, TRBD1 (5 bases). The V end was cut by 4 bases, the J end by 1 base, with 7 bases between. Germline values: CDR1 SEHNR, CDR2 FQNEAQ (reference sequence). The CDR3 has 13 amino acids. The CDR3 coding sequence is TGTGCCAGCAGCTGGACATCCCAAGAGACCCAGTACTTC. Its protein product is CASSWTSQETQYF.

With regard to this clone: A junction end diverges from the germline sequence, so it may reflect a read error. The V call is TRBV6-1, the J call TRBJ2-7; TRBD2 matches at 8 bases. This CDR3 is 15 amino acids long. Germline loops: CDR1 MNHNS, CDR2 SASEGT. The CDR3 coding sequence is TGTGCCATCAGTGAGGGTACTAGCGGAGTCTACGAGCAGTACTTC. This sequence encodes CAISEGTSGVYEQYF.

The chain joins TRBV5-1 to TRBJ2-7, with 9 nucleotides matching TRBD2. The CDR3 has 17 residues. V lost 3 bases to trimming and J lost 1 base; unmatched junction nucleotides: 11. The germline V gene encodes CDR1 SGHRS and CDR2 YFSETQ. CDR3 coding DNA: TGCGCCAGCAGCTCCACTAGGGCTAGCGGGAATTCCTACGAGCAGTACTTC. Its translation is CASSSTRASGNSYEQYF.

As for this clone: Other DNA sequences in this specimen translate into the identical CDR3. This chain connects TRBV9 to TRBJ2-7; 11 nucleotides agree with TRBD2. The CDR3 is made up of 14 amino acids. J lost 6 bases, V lost 0 bases, and 2 bases had no gene match. Looked up from germline, CDR1 is SGDLS and CDR2 is YYNGEE. CDR3 sequence: CASSVGLAGGEQYF. The CDR3 nucleotides are TGTGCCAGCAGCGTAGGGCTAGCGGGAGGCGAGCAGTACTTC.

The table lists this clone with a count of one. V and J are TRBV5-6 and TRBJ1-6, with D possibly TRBD1 on 6 matching bases. The CDR3 runs 14 residues. Per the germline V gene, CDR1 is SGHDT and CDR2 is YYEEEE. Trimming removed 4 bases from V and 10 bases from J, with 15 bases in between. In nucleotides, the CDR3 is TGTGCCAGCAGCCCCGGGACAATGGGATCACCCCTCCACTTT. This gives the protein CASSPGTMGSPLHF.

A single count supports this clone. This rearrangement joins TRBV27 to TRBJ1-4; 11 bases map to TRBD1. V lost 5 bases to trimming and J lost 11 bases; unmatched junction nucleotides: 7. The CDR3 totals 14 residues. Per germline, CDR1 MNHEY and CDR2 SMNVEV (reference sequence). The CDR3 spells CASSHGTGGRKLFF. As DNA, the CDR3 is TGTGCCAGCAGTCACGGGACAGGGGGAAGGAAACTGTTTTTT.

The V gene is TRBV7-2, the J gene TRBJ2-1; D possibly matches TRBD1 or TRBD2 (5 bases each). The CDR3 loop spans 12 amino acids. Trimming pared 5 bases from V and 8 bases from J, leaving 10 bases between. Germline-derived CDR1 and CDR2 are SGHTA and FQGNSA. This chain's CDR3 is CASSGGWYEQFF. In nucleotides, the CDR3 is TGTGCCAGCAGCGGGGGTTGGTATGAGCAGTTCTTC.

The chain carries TRBV27 and TRBJ2-1; 7 nucleotides line up with TRBD1. The V and J ends lost 0 bases and 2 bases, in that order; junction bases with no gene match: 4. The CDR3 runs 16 residues. Germline assignment: CDR1 MNHEY and CDR2 SMNVEV (reference sequence). CDR3 nucleotides: TGTGCCAGCAGTTTATCGTGGCAGGGGGCCTACAATGAGCAGTTCTTC. Its protein is CASSLSWQGAYNEQFF.

This clone is large in the sample. The chain joins TRBV28 to TRBJ2-7; D remains ambiguous. Germline CDR1 is MDHEN and CDR2 is SYDVKM. V was shortened by 10 bases and J by 0 bases, with 13 bases between the two germline ends. This CDR3 is built from 13 residues. CDR3 loop: CATEIGTSYEQYF. In nucleotides, the CDR3 is TGTGCCACCGAAATTGGAACCTCCTACGAGCAGTACTTC.

This chain links TRBV7-9 with TRBJ1-2; 8 bases are shared with TRBD1. The CDR3 has 15 residues. Unmatched junction bases numbered 15, after V lost 7 bases and J lost 8 bases. CDR1 is SEHNR and CDR2 is FQNEAQ in the germline V gene (reference sequence). This CDR3 reads CASTPQAGGSQGYTF. In DNA, the CDR3 is TGTGCCAGCACCCCCCAGGCAGGGGGCTCGCAGGGCTACACCTTC. Variable domain in full (rest from reference TRBV7-9 and TRBJ1-2): DTGVSQNPRHKITKRGQNVTFRCDPISEHNRLYWYRQTLGQGPEFLTYFQNEAQLEKSRLLSDRFSAERPKGSFSTLEIQRTEQGDSAMYLCASTPQAGGSQGYTFGSGTRLTVV.

The chain is built from TRBV5-6 and TRBJ2-7; TRBD2 aligns across 11 bases. Trimming removed 4 bases from V and 3 bases from J; junction bases left unmatched: 6. Germline V lookup: CDR1 SGHDT, CDR2 YYEEEE. This CDR3 region has 15 residues. The CDR3 here is CASSARLAGLYEQYF. The DNA of the CDR3 is TGTGCCAGCAGCGCGAGACTAGCGGGACTCTACGAGCAGTACTTC.

V gene TRBV7-9 combines with J gene TRBJ1-1; D may be TRBD1 (6 bases). V was cut by 5 bases and J by 5 bases, with 15 bases left in between. Germline loops: CDR1 SEHNR, CDR2 FQNEAQ (reference sequence). The CDR3 is made up of 14 amino acids. DNA of the CDR3: TGTGCCAGCAGCCCTGGGGAGGGGGGAACTGAAGCTTTCTTT. As protein: CASSPGEGGTEAFF.

The chain couples TRBV11-3 to TRBJ2-7; D possibly corresponds to TRBD2 (7 bases). Germline CDR1 reads SGHNT; CDR2 reads YENEEA. The CDR3 runs 14 residues. V lost 5 bases to trimming and J lost 3 bases, with 14 bases between them. Written as DNA, the CDR3 is TGTGCCAGCAGCCCTAGGGGGGGGTTCTACGAGCAGTACTTC. Translation: CASSPRGGFYEQYF.

The chain employs TRBV5-6 and TRBJ1-1; D may be TRBD1 (5 bases). V was pared by 3 bases and J by 11 bases, with 14 bases between. The CDR3 sequence is 12 residues long. From germline, CDR1 is SGHDT and CDR2 YYEEEE. The CDR3 reads CASSSTGTEAFF. CDR3 DNA sequence: TGTGCCAGCAGCTCCACCGGGACGGAGGCTTTCTTT.

The chain joins TRBV4-1 to TRBJ2-1; 7 bases agree with TRBD2. The ends lost 4 bases at V and 10 bases at J; junction bases unmatched: 7. The germline CDR1 and CDR2 sequences are MGHRA and YSYEKL. This CDR3 comprises 13 residues. The CDR3 reads CASSRGLGREQFF. The CDR3 coding sequence is TGCGCCAGCAGCCGAGGACTAGGCAGGGAGCAGTTCTTC.

The chain combines TRBV5-1 with TRBJ2-1; the D gene could be TRBD1 or TRBD2 (5 bases each). CDR1 is SGHRS and CDR2 is YFSETQ in the germline V gene. This CDR3 spans 16 amino acids. Trimming cost V 2 bases and J 8 bases, with 20 bases left between them. This chain's CDR3 is CASSFDPGPSRDEQFF. In DNA, the CDR3 is TGCGCCAGCAGCTTCGATCCGGGACCCAGCAGGGATGAGCAGTTCTTC.

This chain joins TRBV28 and TRBJ2-5; TRBD2 matches at 7 bases. Germline CDR1 MDHEN, CDR2 SYDVKM. The CDR3 is 14 residues long. V lost 6 bases and J lost 2; bases outside the gene matches: 6. The CDR3 DNA reads as TGTGCCAGCAGGAGGGAGGGGCCACAAGAGACCCAGTACTTC. Translation gives CASRREGPQETQYF.

The gene calls are TRBV4-1 and TRBJ1-2, with 7 bases fitting TRBD1. Trimming cost V 3 bases and J 7 bases; bases outside gene matches: 11. The CDR3 runs 15 residues. Germline V gene sequence: CDR1 MGHRA, CDR2 YSYEKL. The CDR3 sequence is CASSHKTGYDPGYTF. As DNA, the CDR3 is TGCGCCAGCAGCCACAAGACAGGGTATGATCCTGGCTACACCTTC.

The sample holds one count of this clone. J is TRBJ2-7 and V is TRBV2, with 8 bases that match TRBD2. This CDR3 contains 15 residues. With 6 bases clipped from V and 4 bases from J, the junction kept 11 bases outside the gene matches. Per the germline V gene, CDR1 is SNHLY and CDR2 is FYNNEI. DNA of the CDR3: TGTGCCAGCAGCCCACCCGGGACTAGAGAATACGAGCAGTACTTC. This gives the protein CASSPPGTREYEQYF.

Comment on this clone: The junction shows a germline mismatch at one end, possibly a read error. J is TRBJ2-3 and V is TRBV7-7; 7 bases are shared with TRBD2. The CDR3 totals 16 residues. Germline V gives CDR1 SSHAT, CDR2 FNYEAQ (reference sequence). The CDR3 DNA is TGTGCTAGCAGTTACTCACTAGCGCCTAGCACAGATACGCAGTATTTT. It yields the protein CASSYSLAPSTDTQYF.